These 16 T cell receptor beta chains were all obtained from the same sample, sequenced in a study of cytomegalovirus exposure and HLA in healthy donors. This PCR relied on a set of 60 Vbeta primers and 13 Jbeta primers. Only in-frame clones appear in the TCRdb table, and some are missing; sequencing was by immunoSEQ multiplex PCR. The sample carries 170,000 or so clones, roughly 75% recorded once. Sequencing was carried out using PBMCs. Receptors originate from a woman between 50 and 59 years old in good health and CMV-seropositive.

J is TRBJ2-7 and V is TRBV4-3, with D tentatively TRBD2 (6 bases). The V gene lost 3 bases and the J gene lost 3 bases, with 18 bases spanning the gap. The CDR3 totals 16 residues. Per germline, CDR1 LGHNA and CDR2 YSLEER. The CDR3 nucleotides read TGCGCCAGCAGCCACTCCGGGACGGGGGAACTCTACGAGCAGTACTTC. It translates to CASSHSGTGELYEQYF.

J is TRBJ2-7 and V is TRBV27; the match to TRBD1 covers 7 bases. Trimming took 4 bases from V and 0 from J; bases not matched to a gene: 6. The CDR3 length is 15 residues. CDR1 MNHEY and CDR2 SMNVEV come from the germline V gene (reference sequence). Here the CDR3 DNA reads TGTGCCAGCAGTTCCACAGGGGTCCTCTCCTACGAGCAGTACTTC. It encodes CASSSTGVLSYEQYF.

CDR3: CASSLDYGENQPQHF. The CDR3 DNA is TGTGCCAGCAGCTTAGATTATGGTGAGAATCAGCCCCAGCATTTT. The rearrangement uses TRBV11-2 and TRBJ1-5; D gene ambiguous. The ends were cut back, 0 bases at V and 4 bases at J, with 10 bases in the middle. CDR3 length equals 15 residues. Germline CDR1 and CDR2: SGHAT and FQNNGV.

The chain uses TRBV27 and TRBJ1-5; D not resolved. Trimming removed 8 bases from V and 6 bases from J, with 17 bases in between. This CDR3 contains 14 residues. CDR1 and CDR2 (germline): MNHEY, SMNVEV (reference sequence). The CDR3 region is CASGGLKVGQPQHF. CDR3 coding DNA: TGTGCCAGCGGTGGACTTAAGGTTGGTCAGCCCCAGCATTTT.

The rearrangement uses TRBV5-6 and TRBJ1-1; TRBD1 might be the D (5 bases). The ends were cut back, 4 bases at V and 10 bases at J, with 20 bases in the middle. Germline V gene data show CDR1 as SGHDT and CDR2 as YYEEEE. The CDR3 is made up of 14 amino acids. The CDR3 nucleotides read TGTGCCAGCAGCGGCGGCGGCGGGCGGGGGGGAGCTTTCTTT. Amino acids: CASSGGGGRGGAFF.

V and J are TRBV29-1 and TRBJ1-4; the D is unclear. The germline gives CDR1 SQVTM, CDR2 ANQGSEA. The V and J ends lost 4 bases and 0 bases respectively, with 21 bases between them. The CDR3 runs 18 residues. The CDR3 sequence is CSVARGAPSSTTNEKLFF. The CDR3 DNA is TGCAGCGTTGCTCGGGGTGCACCCTCTTCGACAACTAATGAAAAACTGTTTTTT.

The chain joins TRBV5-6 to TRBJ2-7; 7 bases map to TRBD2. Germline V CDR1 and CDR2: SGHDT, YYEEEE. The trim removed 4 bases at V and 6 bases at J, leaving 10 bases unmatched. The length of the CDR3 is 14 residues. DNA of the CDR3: TGTGCCAGCAGCGGGGGGGTTTGGGTAAGCGAGCAGTACTTC. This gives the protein CASSGGVWVSEQYF.

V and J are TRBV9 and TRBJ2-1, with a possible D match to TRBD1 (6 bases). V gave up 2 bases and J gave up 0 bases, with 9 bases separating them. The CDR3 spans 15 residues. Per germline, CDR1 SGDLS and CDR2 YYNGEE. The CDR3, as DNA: TGTGCCAGCAGCGTTCAGGGGAGCTCCTACAATGAGCAGTTCTTC. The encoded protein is CASSVQGSSYNEQFF.

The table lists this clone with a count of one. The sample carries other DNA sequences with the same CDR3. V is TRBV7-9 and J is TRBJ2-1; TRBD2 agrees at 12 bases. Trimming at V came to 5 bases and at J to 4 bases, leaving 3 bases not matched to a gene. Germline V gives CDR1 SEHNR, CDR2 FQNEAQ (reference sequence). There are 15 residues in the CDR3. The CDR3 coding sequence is TGTGCCAGCAGCCCCCTAGCGGGAGGGTACAATGAGCAGTTCTTC. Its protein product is CASSPLAGGYNEQFF.

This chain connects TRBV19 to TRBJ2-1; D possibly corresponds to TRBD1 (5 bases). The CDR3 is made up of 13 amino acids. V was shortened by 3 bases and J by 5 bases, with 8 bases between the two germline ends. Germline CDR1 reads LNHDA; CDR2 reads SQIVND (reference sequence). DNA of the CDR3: TGTGCCAGTAGTATGGGGCAGAACAATGAGCAGTTCTTC. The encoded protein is CASSMGQNNEQFF.

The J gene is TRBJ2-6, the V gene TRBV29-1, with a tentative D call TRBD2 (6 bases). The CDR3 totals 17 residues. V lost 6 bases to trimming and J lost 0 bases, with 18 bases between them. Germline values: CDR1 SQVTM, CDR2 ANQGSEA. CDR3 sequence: CSVIPGLHVSGANVLTF. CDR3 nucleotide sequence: TGCAGCGTAATCCCGGGACTCCACGTCTCTGGGGCCAACGTCCTGACTTTC.

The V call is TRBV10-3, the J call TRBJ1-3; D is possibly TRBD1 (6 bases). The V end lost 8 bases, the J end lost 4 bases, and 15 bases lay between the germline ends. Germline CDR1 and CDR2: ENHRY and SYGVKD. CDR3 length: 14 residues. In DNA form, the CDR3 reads TGTGCCATCGAGGGATCAGGGGCCGGAAACACCATATATTTT. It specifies CAIEGSGAGNTIYF.

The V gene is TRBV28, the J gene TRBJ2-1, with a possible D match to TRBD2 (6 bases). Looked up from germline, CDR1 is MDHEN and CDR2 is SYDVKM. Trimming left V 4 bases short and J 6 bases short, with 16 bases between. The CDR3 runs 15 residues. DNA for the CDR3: TGTGCCAGCAGTTCAACAGGAGCGGGTGTCAATGAGCAGTTCTTC. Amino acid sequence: CASSSTGAGVNEQFF.

The chain's CDR3 is CASSEQAGGLYNEQFF. CDR3 coding DNA: TGTGCCAGCAGTGAACAGGCGGGGGGGCTCTACAATGAGCAGTTCTTC. The rearrangement uses TRBV2 and TRBJ2-1, with TRBD2 identical over 9 bases. Per the germline V gene, CDR1 is SNHLY and CDR2 is FYNNEI. This CDR3 comprises 16 residues. The trim removed 2 bases at V and 3 bases at J, leaving 5 bases unmatched.

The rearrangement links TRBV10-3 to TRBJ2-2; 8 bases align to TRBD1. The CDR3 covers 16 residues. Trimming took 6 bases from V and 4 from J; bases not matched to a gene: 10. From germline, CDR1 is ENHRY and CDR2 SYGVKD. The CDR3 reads CAISGDRSEGTGELFF. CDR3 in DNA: TGTGCCATCAGCGGGGACAGGAGCGAGGGCACCGGGGAGCTGTTTTTT.

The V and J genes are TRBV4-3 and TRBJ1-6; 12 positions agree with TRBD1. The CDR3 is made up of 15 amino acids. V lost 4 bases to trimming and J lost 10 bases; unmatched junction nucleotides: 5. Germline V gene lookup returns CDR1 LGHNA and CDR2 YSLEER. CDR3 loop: CASSLAGTGGSPLHF. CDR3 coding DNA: TGCGCCAGCAGCCTAGCCGGGACAGGGGGCTCACCCCTCCACTTT.